This T cell receptor beta chain was sequenced in a study of shared clonotypes between healthy human individuals. Across the study: Three plates each covered CD4 naive and memory; CD8 naive two, CD8 memory one. The study's findings and limits: Sorted-subset sequencing was shown by rarefaction to be incomplete despite large depth.

About this clone itself: The antigen is not known.

Memory CD4+ cells were the fraction left after CD45RA+ naive selection. The data were produced by immunoSEQ multiplex PCR, yet TCRdb's version contains in-frame clones alone and is incomplete. The repertoire holds about 680,000 clones, with around 78% as singletons. This CDR3 has 14 residues. With V trimmed by 5 bases and J by 4 bases, 7 bases remained unmatched. Germline V gene lookup returns CDR1 SGHVS and CDR2 FQNEAQ. The receptor was derived from a woman in her twenties or thirties in good health. The sequencing sample was made of memory CD4+ T cells sorted from blood. The subset denotes: CD45RA-negative fraction. This chain connects TRBV7-8 to TRBJ1-1; 7 bases line up with TRBD1. The CDR3 region has the DNA TGTGCCAGCAGCCCCCGGGACAGAGTCACTGAAGCTTTCTTT. Translating it yields CASSPRDRVTEAFF. The entire variable domain, with the rest obtained from reference TRBV7-8 and TRBJ1-1, is as follows: GAGVSQSPRYKVAKRGQDVALRCDPISGHVSLFWYQQALGQGPEFLTYFQNEAQLDKSGLPSDRFFAERPEGSVSTLKIQRTQQEDSAVYLCASSPRDRVTEAFFGQGTRLTVV.